This is a list of T cell receptor beta chains from one sample in a study of blood T cell repertoires in COVID-19. The assay was immunoSEQ multiplex PCR, and TCRdb's table has in-frame clones only and misses some. Among over 200,000 clones listed, 84% were seen once. The specimen was PBMCs or T cells enriched from blood (not recorded which). These receptors all stem from a middle-aged woman who had recovered from COVID-19. Each CDR3 is given with its conserved first and last residue. The order of the fields is V gene, clone size, J gene, D gene, CDR3 DNA, CDR3 protein. The D gene is left open where the match is weak. Rows may omit the clone size; those that give it use once, few, many or a size class.

V gene: TRBV11-2; clone size: .; J gene: TRBJ2-1; D gene: TRBD2; CDR3 DNA: TGTGCCAGCAGCTTATTAGTAGCGGGGTACAATGAGCAGTTCTTC; CDR3 protein: CASSLLVAGYNEQFF
V gene: TRBV4-1; clone size: .; J gene: TRBJ2-7; D gene: .; CDR3 DNA: TGCGCCAGCAGCCAAGAGGGACAAACCTACGAGCAGTACTTC; CDR3 protein: CASSQEGQTYEQYF
V gene: TRBV6-5; clone size: .; J gene: TRBJ2-2; D gene: TRBD1; CDR3 DNA: TGTGCCAGCAGTTACAAAGGGGGCGCGTATGACGGGGAGCTGTTTTTT; CDR3 protein: CASSYKGGAYDGELFF
V gene: TRBV7-3; clone size: .; J gene: TRBJ2-3; D gene: .; CDR3 DNA: TGTGCCAGCAGCTTAATAGGGGGTCCGGCGGATACGCAGTATTTT; CDR3 protein: CASSLIGGPADTQYF
V gene: TRBV29-1; clone size: .; J gene: TRBJ2-7; D gene: TRBD1; CDR3 DNA: TGCAGCGTTCCCAAACCAGGACAGGGGCCCTACGAGCAGTACTTC; CDR3 protein: CSVPKPGQGPYEQYF
V gene: TRBV13; clone size: .; J gene: TRBJ2-2; D gene: TRBD1; CDR3 DNA: TGTGCCAGCAAGCCTTCATCCGGGACAGTGAACACCGGGGAGCTGTTTTTT; CDR3 protein: CASKPSSGTVNTGELFF
V gene: TRBV28; clone size: once; J gene: TRBJ2-2; D gene: TRBD2; CDR3 DNA: TGTGCCAGCCGGAGGGCTAGCGGGAGGGTCGGGGAGCTGTTTTTT; CDR3 protein: CASRRASGRVGELFF
V gene: TRBV2; clone size: .; J gene: TRBJ2-7; D gene: .; CDR3 DNA: TGTGCCAGCAGCATGAGAGGACTCCCTAATTCCGAGCAGTACTTC; CDR3 protein: CASSMRGLPNSEQYF
V gene: TRBV27; clone size: .; J gene: TRBJ2-7; D gene: .; CDR3 DNA: TGTGCCAGCAGTTTAATCAGCCAGCGGGAGCAGTACTTC; CDR3 protein: CASSLISQREQYF
V gene: TRBV7-9; clone size: .; J gene: TRBJ2-7; D gene: .; CDR3 DNA: TGTGCCAGCAGCTTAGCGCTAAGGGGGATCCTTCTCAGCTCCTACGAGCAGTACTTC; CDR3 protein: CASSLALRGILLSSYEQYF
V gene: TRBV2; clone size: .; J gene: TRBJ2-2; D gene: .; CDR3 DNA: TGTGCCAGCATATCCAGGGGCAACACCGGGGAGCTGTTTTTT; CDR3 protein: CASISRGNTGELFF
V gene: TRBV6-2/TRBV6-3; clone size: .; J gene: TRBJ1-5; D gene: TRBD1; CDR3 DNA: TGTGCCAGCAGTGATCGGACAGGGGGAAATCAGCCCCAGCATTTT; CDR3 protein: CASSDRTGGNQPQHF
V gene: TRBV18; clone size: .; J gene: TRBJ2-2; D gene: .; CDR3 DNA: TGTGCCAGCTCACCTCCGGCGGAGGGGCCAGGCACCGGGGAGCTGTTTTTT; CDR3 protein: CASSPPAEGPGTGELFF
V gene: TRBV18; clone size: .; J gene: TRBJ2-3; D gene: TRBD2; CDR3 DNA: TGTGCCAGCTCACCACTAGCGGGGTCCGCAGATACGCAGTATTTT; CDR3 protein: CASSPLAGSADTQYF
V gene: TRBV5-4; clone size: .; J gene: TRBJ2-1; D gene: .; CDR3 DNA: TGTGCCAGCAGCTTATCACTAATCGGCTACAATGAGCAGTTCTTC; CDR3 protein: CASSLSLIGYNEQFF
V gene: TRBV29-1; clone size: .; J gene: TRBJ2-3; D gene: TRBD2; CDR3 DNA: TGCAGCGTTGCGAGCGGGAGCGGGTCGGATACGCAGTATTTT; CDR3 protein: CSVASGSGSDTQYF
V gene: TRBV12-3/TRBV12-4; clone size: .; J gene: TRBJ1-2; D gene: .; CDR3 DNA: TGTGCCAGCAGTTTATTTCTCTACTATGGCTACACCTTC; CDR3 protein: CASSLFLYYGYTF
V gene: TRBV27; clone size: .; J gene: TRBJ1-1; D gene: .; CDR3 DNA: TGTGCCAGCAGTTTTAGGCGGACTGAAGCTTTCTTT; CDR3 protein: CASSFRRTEAFF
V gene: TRBV2; clone size: .; J gene: TRBJ1-1; D gene: TRBD1; CDR3 DNA: TGTGCCAGCAGTGTCGGACAGGTGAACACTGAAGCTTTCTTT; CDR3 protein: CASSVGQVNTEAFF
V gene: TRBV28; clone size: .; J gene: TRBJ1-2; D gene: TRBD1; CDR3 DNA: TGTGCCAGCAGTCACTCCGGGACAGGGAAGGGGTATGGCTACACCTTC; CDR3 protein: CASSHSGTGKGYGYTF
V gene: TRBV5-6; clone size: .; J gene: TRBJ2-3; D gene: TRBD2; CDR3 DNA: TGTGCCAGCAGCACTGCTAGCGGGAGGTCAGATACGCAGTATTTT; CDR3 protein: CASSTASGRSDTQYF
V gene: TRBV7-3; clone size: .; J gene: TRBJ2-5; D gene: TRBD1; CDR3 DNA: TGTGCCAGCAGCTTAGCGGGACAGGGAGGGGAGACCCAGTACTTC; CDR3 protein: CASSLAGQGGETQYF
V gene: TRBV27; clone size: .; J gene: TRBJ1-2; D gene: TRBD1; CDR3 DNA: TGTGCCAGCAGTTTAAGAGGGGGCGTCGGCTATGGCTACACCTTC; CDR3 protein: CASSLRGGVGYGYTF
V gene: TRBV30; clone size: .; J gene: TRBJ1-2; D gene: .; CDR3 DNA: TGTGCCTGGAGTGTACAGGGCCCACCTACCGGCACCTTC; CDR3 protein: CAWSVQGPPTGTF
V gene: TRBV11-2; clone size: few; J gene: TRBJ1-4; D gene: .; CDR3 DNA: TGTGCCAGCAGCGACAGCTTTTATAATGAAAAACTGTTTTTT; CDR3 protein: CASSDSFYNEKLFF
V gene: TRBV6-5; clone size: .; J gene: TRBJ1-4; D gene: .; CDR3 DNA: TGTGCCAGCAGTTACAGCCTCGCAACTAATGAAAAACTGTTTTTT; CDR3 protein: CASSYSLATNEKLFF
V gene: TRBV7-6; clone size: .; J gene: TRBJ1-4; D gene: .; CDR3 DNA: TGTGCCAGCAGCTTAGTGGGGGGGCGCTTCTCTGAAAAACTGTTTTTT; CDR3 protein: CASSLVGGRFSEKLFF
V gene: TRBV9; clone size: .; J gene: TRBJ2-1; D gene: TRBD2; CDR3 DNA: TGTGCCAGCAGCGCGGGACTAGCGGGTAATGAGCAGTTCTTC; CDR3 protein: CASSAGLAGNEQFF
V gene: TRBV9; clone size: .; J gene: TRBJ1-1; D gene: TRBD1; CDR3 DNA: TGTGCCAGCAGCGCGACAGGGGCGAACACTGAAGCTTTCTTT; CDR3 protein: CASSATGANTEAFF
V gene: TRBV29-1; clone size: .; J gene: TRBJ1-2; D gene: .; CDR3 DNA: TGCAGCGTTGTTCGCTTAGGCGGGGGCGGGAACTATGGCTACACCTTC; CDR3 protein: CSVVRLGGGGNYGYTF
V gene: TRBV28; clone size: .; J gene: TRBJ1-1; D gene: .; CDR3 DNA: TGTGCCAGCAGTTCACTACGTGGAATCACTGAAGCTTTCTTT; CDR3 protein: CASSSLRGITEAFF
V gene: TRBV7-2; clone size: .; J gene: TRBJ1-3; D gene: .; CDR3 DNA: TGTGCCAGCAGCTTAGCGCCAGGATCTGGAAACACCATATATTTT; CDR3 protein: CASSLAPGSGNTIYF
V gene: TRBV15; clone size: once; J gene: TRBJ2-4; D gene: .; CDR3 DNA: TGTGCCACCAGCTCCCCGACTAGGAGGGACATTCAGTACTTC; CDR3 protein: CATSSPTRRDIQYF
V gene: TRBV4-1; clone size: .; J gene: TRBJ1-1; D gene: TRBD1; CDR3 DNA: TGCGCCAGCAGCCGGGAGGGACAGGGGAACACTGAAGCTTTCTTT; CDR3 protein: CASSREGQGNTEAFF
V gene: TRBV10-1; clone size: .; J gene: TRBJ2-1; D gene: TRBD2; CDR3 DNA: TGCGCCAGCAGGGAGGGGCGGGGGGCGAGCTCCTACAATGAGCAGTTCTTC; CDR3 protein: CASREGRGASSYNEQFF
V gene: TRBV7-9; clone size: .; J gene: TRBJ1-2; D gene: .; CDR3 DNA: TGTGCCAGCAGCCCCATCTCGCAGGGAAGTGGCTACACCTTC; CDR3 protein: CASSPISQGSGYTF
V gene: TRBV28; clone size: .; J gene: TRBJ2-1; D gene: TRBD1; CDR3 DNA: TGTGCCAGCAGTTTCCCCCTCGGGACAGGGGGCGGGAATGAGCAGTTCTTC; CDR3 protein: CASSFPLGTGGGNEQFF
V gene: TRBV2; clone size: .; J gene: TRBJ1-5; D gene: TRBD1; CDR3 DNA: TGTGCCAGCAGTTCGGGACAGAATAGCAATCAGCCCCAGCATTTT; CDR3 protein: CASSSGQNSNQPQHF
V gene: TRBV27; clone size: .; J gene: TRBJ2-1; D gene: .; CDR3 DNA: TGTGCCAGCAGTTTATTCGGGAGTGAGCAGTTCTTC; CDR3 protein: CASSLFGSEQFF
V gene: TRBV6-2/TRBV6-3; clone size: once; J gene: TRBJ2-3; D gene: .; CDR3 DNA: TGTGCCAGCAGTTACGGGCAGGGTAAGACAGATACGCAGTATTTT; CDR3 protein: CASSYGQGKTDTQYF
V gene: TRBV5-4; clone size: .; J gene: TRBJ2-3; D gene: .; CDR3 DNA: TGTGCCAGCAGCTCACCAGGAATCGCTAGCACAGATACGCAGTATTTT; CDR3 protein: CASSSPGIASTDTQYF